This T cell receptor beta chain was observed in a study of memory CD4+ T cells and cytomegalovirus serostatus. Overall study results and limits: Suggested: most of the CMV-linked TCR signature lies in CD4+ memory cells. CD4+ memory repertoires contained about 40% of the roughly 150 reported CMV TCRbeta sequences.

Concerning this clone itself: Antigen unknown.

The V and J ends lost 3 bases and 6 bases respectively, with 9 bases between them. The CDR3 has 13 amino acids. Looked up from germline, CDR1 is LNHDA and CDR2 is SQIVND (reference sequence). Some clones are missing from TCRdb's copy, which holds only in-frame ones; the method was immunoSEQ multiplex PCR. Here the sample spans 35,000 to 50,000 clones, over 70% being singletons. Single viable CD3+CD4+CD8-CD45RO+ cells were sorted as the memory CD4+ T cells. Serum IgG to CMV pp150, pp28, p38 and p52 defined serostatus. This clonotype was sampled from an adult in good health and CMV-seronegative. V and J are TRBV19 and TRBJ1-5; D might be TRBD1 (5 bases). Sequencing input: memory CD4+ T cells from blood. CDR3 loop: CASSMQGRQPQHF. The DNA for the CDR3 is TGTGCCAGTAGTATGCAGGGTCGTCAGCCCCAGCATTTT.